These T cell receptor beta chains were read from a single sample in a study of cytomegalovirus exposure and HLA in healthy donors. Sequencing used immunoSEQ multiplex PCR; TCRdb keeps in-frame clones, though not all of them. The sample carries about 160,000 clones, roughly 82% recorded once. Sequenced input: PBMCs. Receptors originate from a man aged 45-65 years in good health and CMV-seropositive. The CDR3 runs from the conserved cysteine through the conserved F or W.

J gene | V gene | CDR3 protein
TRBJ2-2 | TRBV7-2 | CASSLARTGTGELFF
TRBJ2-5 | TRBV5-1 | CASSWTVPRTGGETQYF
TRBJ2-5 | TRBV9 | CASSVWGEQETQYF
TRBJ1-1 | TRBV5-1 | CASSFRTVNTEAFF
TRBJ2-5 | TRBV29-1 | CSVVLGTLQETQYF
TRBJ2-1 | TRBV10-1 | CASSEGDREPYNEQFF
TRBJ2-7 | TRBV7-8 | CASSLAGGRDEQYF
TRBJ1-4 | TRBV4-2 | CASSQGQTNEKLFF
TRBJ2-1 | TRBV2 | CASILGADNEQFF
TRBJ2-7 | TRBV5-1 | CASSRSGTGSYEQYF
NA | TRBV2 | CASRGTGGEQYF
TRBJ1-2 | TRBV28 | CASRTDSFPYGYTF
TRBJ1-3 | TRBV28 | CASSPREWEGNTIYF
TRBJ2-7 | TRBV28 | CASSFHNDRGDIPYEQYF
TRBJ2-3 | TRBV28 | CASQNPSTDTQYF
TRBJ1-1 | TRBV5-6 | CASSRAGGAFF
TRBJ2-3 | TRBV5-1 | CASSFRLAGVEDTQYF
TRBJ1-2 | TRBV18 | CASSPPNAGAVGYTF
TRBJ2-2 | TRBV5-4 | CASSKGQGSNTGELFF
TRBJ2-5 | TRBV5-1 | CASSPDVGPSRTQYF